Reported below is one T cell receptor beta chain. These data are taken from a study of blood T cell repertoires in COVID-19. Sequencing used immunoSEQ multiplex PCR; TCRdb keeps in-frame clones, though not all of them. Of more than 150,000 clones listed, 82% were seen once; the top ten hold about 10%. With 4 bases clipped from V and 3 bases from J, the junction kept 2 bases outside the gene matches. CDR3 length: 14 residues. CDR1 SGHRS and CDR2 YFSETQ come from the germline V gene. The source of this sequence is a man over 45 who had recovered from COVID-19. The sequenced material came from PBMCs or T cells enriched from blood (not recorded which). This chain links TRBV5-1 with TRBJ2-1; 9 bases are shared with TRBD1. The CDR3 DNA reads TGCGCCAGCAGCCCGGGACAGGGCTACAATGAGCAGTTCTTC. It translates to CASSPGQGYNEQFF.